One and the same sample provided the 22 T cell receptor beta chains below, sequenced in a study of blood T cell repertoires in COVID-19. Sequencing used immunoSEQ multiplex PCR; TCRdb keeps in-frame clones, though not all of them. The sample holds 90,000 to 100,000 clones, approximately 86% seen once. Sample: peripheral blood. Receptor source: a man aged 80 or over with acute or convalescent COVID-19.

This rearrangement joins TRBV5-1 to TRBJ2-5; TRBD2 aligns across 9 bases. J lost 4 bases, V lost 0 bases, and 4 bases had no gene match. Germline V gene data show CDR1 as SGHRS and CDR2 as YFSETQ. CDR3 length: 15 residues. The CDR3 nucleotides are TGCGCCAGCAGCTTGGTTCTTAGCGGGGGAGAGACCCAGTACTTC. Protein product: CASSLVLSGGETQYF.

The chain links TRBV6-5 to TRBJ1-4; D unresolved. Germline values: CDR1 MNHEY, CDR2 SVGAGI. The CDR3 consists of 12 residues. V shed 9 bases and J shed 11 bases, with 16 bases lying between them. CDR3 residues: CASSPPGDKLFF. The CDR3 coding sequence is TGTGCCAGTTCCCCCCCAGGCGATAAACTGTTTTTT.

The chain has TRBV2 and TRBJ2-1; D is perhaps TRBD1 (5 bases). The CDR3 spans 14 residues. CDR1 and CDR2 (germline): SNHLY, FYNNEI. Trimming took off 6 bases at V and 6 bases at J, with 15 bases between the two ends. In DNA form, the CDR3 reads TGTGCCAGCAGCCGGACCCCTCAGGGCAATGAGCAGTTCTTC. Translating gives CASSRTPQGNEQFF.

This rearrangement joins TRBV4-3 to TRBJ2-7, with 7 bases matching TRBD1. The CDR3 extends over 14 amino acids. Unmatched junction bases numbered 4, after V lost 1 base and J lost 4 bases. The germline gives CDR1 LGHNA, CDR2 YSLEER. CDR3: CASSQGQGVYEQYF. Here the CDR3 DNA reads TGCGCCAGCAGCCAAGGGCAGGGGGTTTACGAGCAGTACTTC.

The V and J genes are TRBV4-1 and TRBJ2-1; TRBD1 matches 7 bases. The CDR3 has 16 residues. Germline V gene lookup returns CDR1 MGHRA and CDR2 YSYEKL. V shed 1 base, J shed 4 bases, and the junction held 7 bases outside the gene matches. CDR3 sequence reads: CASSQGQGVPYNEQFF. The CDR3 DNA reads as TGCGCCAGCAGCCAAGGACAGGGAGTACCTTACAATGAGCAGTTCTTC.

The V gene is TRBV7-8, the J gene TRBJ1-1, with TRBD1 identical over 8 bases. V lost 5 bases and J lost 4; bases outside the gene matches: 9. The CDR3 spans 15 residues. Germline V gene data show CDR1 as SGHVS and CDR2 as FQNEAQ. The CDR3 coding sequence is TGTGCCAGCAGCCCCCCGACAGGGGCCCCCACTGAAGCTTTCTTT. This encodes CASSPPTGAPTEAFF.

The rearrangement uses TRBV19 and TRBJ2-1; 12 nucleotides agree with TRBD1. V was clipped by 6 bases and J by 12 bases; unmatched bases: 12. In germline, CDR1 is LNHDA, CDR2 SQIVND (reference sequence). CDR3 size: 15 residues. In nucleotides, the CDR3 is TGTGCCAGTAGCACGGGACAGGGGGCGCCTGGAGGGCAGTTCTTC. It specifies CASSTGQGAPGGQFF.

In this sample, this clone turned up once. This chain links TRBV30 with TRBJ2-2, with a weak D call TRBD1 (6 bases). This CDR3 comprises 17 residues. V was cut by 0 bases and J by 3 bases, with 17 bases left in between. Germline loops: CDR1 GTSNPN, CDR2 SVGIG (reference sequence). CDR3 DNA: TGTGCCTGGAGTGTACGTTTTTGGAGGACAGACACCGGGGAGCTGTTTTTT. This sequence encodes CAWSVRFWRTDTGELFF.

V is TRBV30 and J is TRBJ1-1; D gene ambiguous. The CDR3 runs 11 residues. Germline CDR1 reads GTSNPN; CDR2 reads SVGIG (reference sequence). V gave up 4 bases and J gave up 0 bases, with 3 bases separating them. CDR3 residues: CAWTVNTEAFF. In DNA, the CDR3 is TGTGCCTGGACGGTGAACACTGAAGCTTTCTTT.

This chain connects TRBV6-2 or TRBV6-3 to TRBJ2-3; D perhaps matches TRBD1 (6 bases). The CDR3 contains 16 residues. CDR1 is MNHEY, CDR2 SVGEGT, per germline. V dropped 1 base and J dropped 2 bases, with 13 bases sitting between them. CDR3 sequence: CASSYFRAGATDTQYF. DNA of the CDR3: TGTGCCAGCAGTTACTTCCGGGCAGGGGCCACAGATACGCAGTATTTT.

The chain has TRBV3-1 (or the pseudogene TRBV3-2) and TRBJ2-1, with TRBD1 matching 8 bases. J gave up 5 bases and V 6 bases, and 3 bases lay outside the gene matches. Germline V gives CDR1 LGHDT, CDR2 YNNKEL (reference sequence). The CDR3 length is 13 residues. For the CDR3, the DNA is TGTGCCAGCAGGGGACAGGCTAACAATGAGCAGTTCTTC. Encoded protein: CASRGQANNEQFF.

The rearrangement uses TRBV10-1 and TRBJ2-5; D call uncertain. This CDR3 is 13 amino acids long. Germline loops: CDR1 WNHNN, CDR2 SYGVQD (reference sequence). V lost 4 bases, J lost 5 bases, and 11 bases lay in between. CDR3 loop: CASSARCRETQYF. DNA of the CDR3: TGCGCCAGCAGTGCTAGGTGTAGGGAGACCCAGTACTTC.

CDR3 loop: CASSYTLPIRQGDFTGELFF. The CDR3 DNA sequence: TGTGCCAGCAGTTACACCCTCCCAATTCGACAGGGAGATTTCACCGGGGAGCTGTTTTTT. J is TRBJ2-2 and V is TRBV6-2 or TRBV6-3; 7 bases are shared with TRBD1. Unmatched junction bases numbered 19, after V lost 2 bases and J lost 4 bases. CDR3 size: 20 residues. Per germline, CDR1 MNHEY and CDR2 SVGEGT.

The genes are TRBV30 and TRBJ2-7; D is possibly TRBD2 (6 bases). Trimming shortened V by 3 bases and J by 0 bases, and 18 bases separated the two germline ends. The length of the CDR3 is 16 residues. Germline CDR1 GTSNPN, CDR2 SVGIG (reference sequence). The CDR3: CAWSSGRGRASYEQYF. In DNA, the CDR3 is TGTGCCTGGAGCTCGGGGCGGGGCAGGGCCTCCTACGAGCAGTACTTC.

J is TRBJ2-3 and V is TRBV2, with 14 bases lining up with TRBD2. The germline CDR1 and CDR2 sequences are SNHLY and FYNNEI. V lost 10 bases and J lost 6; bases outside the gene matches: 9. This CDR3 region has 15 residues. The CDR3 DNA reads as TGTGCCACCAGGACTAGCGGGAGGAGTGGGGATACGCAGTATTTT. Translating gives CATRTSGRSGDTQYF.

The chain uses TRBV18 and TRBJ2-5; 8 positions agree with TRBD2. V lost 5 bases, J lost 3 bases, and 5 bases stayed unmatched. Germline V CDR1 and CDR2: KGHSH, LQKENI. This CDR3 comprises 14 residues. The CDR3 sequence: CASSSYSGKETQYF. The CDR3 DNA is TGTGCCAGCTCATCTTATAGCGGGAAAGAGACCCAGTACTTC.

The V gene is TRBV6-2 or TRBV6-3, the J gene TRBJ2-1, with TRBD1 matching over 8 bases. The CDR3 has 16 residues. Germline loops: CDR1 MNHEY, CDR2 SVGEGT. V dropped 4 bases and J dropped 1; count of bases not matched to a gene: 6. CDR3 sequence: CASSLTGAGSYNEQFF. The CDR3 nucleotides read TGTGCCAGCAGTTTGACAGGGGCAGGGTCCTACAATGAGCAGTTCTTC.

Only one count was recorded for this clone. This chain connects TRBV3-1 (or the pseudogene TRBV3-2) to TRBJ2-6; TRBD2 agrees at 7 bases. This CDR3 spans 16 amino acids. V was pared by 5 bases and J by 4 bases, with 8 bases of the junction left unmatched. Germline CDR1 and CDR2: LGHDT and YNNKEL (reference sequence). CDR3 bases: TGTGCCAGCAGCGAAGGGAGGGCCCTAGGGGCCAACGTCCTGACTTTC. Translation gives CASSEGRALGANVLTF.

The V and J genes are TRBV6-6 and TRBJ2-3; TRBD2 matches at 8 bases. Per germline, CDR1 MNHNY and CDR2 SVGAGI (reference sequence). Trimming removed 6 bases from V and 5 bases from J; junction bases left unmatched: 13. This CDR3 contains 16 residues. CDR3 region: CASRPPPGLAIDTQYF. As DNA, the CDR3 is TGTGCCAGCAGACCCCCTCCTGGACTAGCCATAGATACGCAGTATTTT.

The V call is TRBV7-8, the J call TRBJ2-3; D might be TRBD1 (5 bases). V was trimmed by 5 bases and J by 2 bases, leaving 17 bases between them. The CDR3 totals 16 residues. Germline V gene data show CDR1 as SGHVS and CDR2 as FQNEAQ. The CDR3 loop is CASSPRAMIDTDTQYF. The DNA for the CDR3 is TGTGCCAGCAGCCCCAGGGCGATGATTGACACAGATACGCAGTATTTT.

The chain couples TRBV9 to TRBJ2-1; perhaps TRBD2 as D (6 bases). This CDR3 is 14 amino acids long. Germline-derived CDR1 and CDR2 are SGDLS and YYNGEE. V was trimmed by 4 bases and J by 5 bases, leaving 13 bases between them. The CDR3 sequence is CASSLRDFNNEQFF. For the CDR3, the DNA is TGTGCCAGCAGCCTCCGGGACTTTAACAATGAGCAGTTCTTC.

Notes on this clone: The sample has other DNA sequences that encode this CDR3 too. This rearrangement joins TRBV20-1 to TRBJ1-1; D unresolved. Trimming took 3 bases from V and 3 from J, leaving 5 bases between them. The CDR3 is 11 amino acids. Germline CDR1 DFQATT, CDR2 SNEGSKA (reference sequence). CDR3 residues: CSARVDTEAFF. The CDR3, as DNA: TGCAGTGCTAGGGTAGACACTGAAGCTTTCTTT.